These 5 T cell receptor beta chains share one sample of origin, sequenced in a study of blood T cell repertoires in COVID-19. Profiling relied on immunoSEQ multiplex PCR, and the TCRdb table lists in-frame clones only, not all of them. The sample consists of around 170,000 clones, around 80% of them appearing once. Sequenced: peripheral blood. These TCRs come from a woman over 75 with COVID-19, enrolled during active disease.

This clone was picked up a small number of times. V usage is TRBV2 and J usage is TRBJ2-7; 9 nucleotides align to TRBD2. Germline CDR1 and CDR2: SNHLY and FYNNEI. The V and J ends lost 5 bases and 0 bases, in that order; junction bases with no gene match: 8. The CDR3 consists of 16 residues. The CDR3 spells CASSPRASGISYEQYF. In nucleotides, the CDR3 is TGTGCCAGCAGTCCCCGGGCTAGCGGGATCTCCTACGAGCAGTACTTC.

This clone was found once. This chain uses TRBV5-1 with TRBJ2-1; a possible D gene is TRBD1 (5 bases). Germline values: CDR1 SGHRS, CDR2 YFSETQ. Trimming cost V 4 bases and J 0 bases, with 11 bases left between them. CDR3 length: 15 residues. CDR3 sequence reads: CASSGQGPSYNEQFF. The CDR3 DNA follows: TGCGCCAGCAGCGGGCAGGGTCCCTCCTACAATGAGCAGTTCTTC.

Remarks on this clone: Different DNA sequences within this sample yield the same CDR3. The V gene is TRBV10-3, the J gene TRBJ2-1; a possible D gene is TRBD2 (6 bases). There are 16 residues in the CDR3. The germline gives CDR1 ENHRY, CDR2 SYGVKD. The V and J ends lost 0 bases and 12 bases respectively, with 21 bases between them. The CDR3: CAISESGAGVAAGQFF. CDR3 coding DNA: TGTGCCATCAGTGAGTCAGGAGCGGGCGTGGCGGCGGGGCAGTTCTTC.

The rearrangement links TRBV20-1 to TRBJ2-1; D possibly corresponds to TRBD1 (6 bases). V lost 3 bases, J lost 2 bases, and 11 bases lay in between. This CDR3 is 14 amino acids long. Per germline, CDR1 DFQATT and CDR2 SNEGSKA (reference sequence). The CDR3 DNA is TGCAGTGCTAGTTCAGGGGATCCCTACAATGAGCAGTTCTTC. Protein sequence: CSASSGDPYNEQFF.

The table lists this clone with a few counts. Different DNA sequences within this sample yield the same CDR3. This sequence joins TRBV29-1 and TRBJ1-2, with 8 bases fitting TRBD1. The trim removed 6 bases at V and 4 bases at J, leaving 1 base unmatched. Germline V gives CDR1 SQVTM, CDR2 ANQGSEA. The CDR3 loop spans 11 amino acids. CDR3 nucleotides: TGCAGCGTAGGACAGGGCTATGGCTACACCTTC. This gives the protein CSVGQGYGYTF.